These 30 T cell receptor beta chains originate from one sample sequenced in a study of cytomegalovirus exposure and HLA in healthy donors (dated by TCRdb to about 2017). Library preparation was by the immunoSEQ multiplex PCR assay. The multiplex PCR relied on a mix of 60 forward primers for TCR Vbeta segments and 13 reverse primers for TCR Jbeta segments. Here the immuneACCESS table is served through TCRdb, limited to in-frame sequences with V and J called. Missing clones are a known gap in these copies; in checked studies unresolved V genes cover under half, and the rest lacks a known reason. This sample has 90,000 to 110,000 clones in its table, and approximately 16% of those were observed once. Over 0.65% of the sample is held by the ten biggest clonotypes. Source material: PBMCs. These TCRs come from a female donor in good health and CMV-seronegative.

This CDR3 is CASSLERGLETLHF. DNA of the CDR3: TGTGCCAGCAGCTTGGAAAGGGGTCTAGAAACCCTCCACTTT. The V call is TRBV5-4, the J call TRBJ1-6, with a weak D call TRBD1 (5 bases). CDR1 and CDR2 (germline): SGHNT, YYREEE (reference sequence). The CDR3 runs to 14 residues. The germline V and J ends were trimmed by 0 bases and 14 bases, with 15 bases remaining between them.

This clone was detected only a few times. V and J are TRBV9 and TRBJ2-1; TRBD2 matches at 8 bases. Germline CDR1 reads SGDLS; CDR2 reads YYNGEE. This CDR3 has 15 residues. Trimming at V came to 3 bases and at J to 5 bases, leaving 7 bases not matched to a gene. In DNA, the CDR3 is TGTGCCAGCAGCGGCAGACGGGAGGGAGACAATGAGCAGTTCTTC. This codes for CASSGRREGDNEQFF.

V is TRBV23-1 and J is TRBJ1-2, with 8 bases matching TRBD1. TRBV23-1 is classed as an ORF, of uncertain function. J was trimmed by 6 bases and V by 0 bases; bases with no gene match: 9. This CDR3 has 16 amino acids. This CDR3 is CASSQSQGAMMHGYTF. The CDR3 DNA reads as TGCGCCAGCAGTCAATCGCAGGGGGCTATGATGCATGGCTACACCTTC.

This clone has only a few counts. The chain links TRBV30 to TRBJ1-1, with a tentative D call TRBD1 (5 bases). Germline V gene sequence: CDR1 GTSNPN, CDR2 SVGIG (reference sequence). With 4 bases removed from V and 0 bases from J, the gap between germline ends came to 15 bases. The CDR3 extends over 15 amino acids. The chain's CDR3 is CAWIMGGNMNTEAFF. DNA for the CDR3: TGTGCCTGGATAATGGGGGGGAACATGAACACTGAAGCTTTCTTT.

The V call is TRBV30, the J call TRBJ2-4; 13 nucleotides align to TRBD2. The germline gives CDR1 GTSNPN, CDR2 SVGIG (reference sequence). After removal of 0 bases from V and 1 base from J, the junction contained 3 bases not matched to a gene. The CDR3 contains 17 residues. CDR3 residues: CAWSVRTSGSAKNIQYF. The CDR3 coding sequence is TGTGCCTGGAGTGTACGGACTAGCGGGAGTGCCAAAAACATTCAGTACTTC. The full variable domain, completed using reference TRBV30 and TRBJ2-4, is SQTIHQWPATLVQPVGSPLSLECTVEGTSNPNLYWYRQAAGRGLQLLFYSVGIGQISSEVPQNLSASRPQDRQFILSSKKLLLSDSGFYLCAWSVRTSGSAKNIQYFGAGTRLSVL.

This rearrangement joins TRBV10-2 to TRBJ2-3; 7 nucleotides line up with TRBD1. The CDR3 is 16 residues long. Germline values: CDR1 WSHSY, CDR2 SAAADI. J was trimmed by 0 bases and V by 6 bases; bases with no gene match: 9. The CDR3 DNA reads as TGCGCCAGCAGACCCGGGACAGCCCCTAGCACAGATACGCAGTATTTT. Amino acids: CASRPGTAPSTDTQYF.

The rearrangement links TRBV28 to TRBJ1-1; the match to TRBD1 covers 7 bases. CDR3 length: 18 residues. The germline V gene has CDR1 MDHEN and CDR2 SYDVKM. Trimming cost V 10 bases and J 1 base; bases outside gene matches: 21. The CDR3 DNA is TGTGCCACATACAGCGGGCCACCTACCGGGACAGAGAACACTGAAGCTTTCTTT. This codes for CATYSGPPTGTENTEAFF.

The V gene is TRBV25-1, the J gene TRBJ2-7, with TRBD1 matching 7 bases. Losses at the gene ends were 0 bases for V and 3 bases for J; bases not matched to a gene: 5. Germline V gene data show CDR1 as MGHDK and CDR2 as SYGVNS. There are 15 residues in the CDR3. This chain's CDR3 is CASSEYGTAYYEQYF. The CDR3 coding sequence is TGTGCCAGCAGTGAATATGGGACAGCTTACTACGAGCAGTACTTC.

The genes are TRBV11-2 and TRBJ2-3, with a tentative D call TRBD1 (6 bases). The CDR3 covers 17 residues. CDR1 SGHAT and CDR2 FQNNGV come from the germline V gene. Trimming stripped 3 bases from V and 2 bases from J, with 18 bases between. The CDR3 here is CASSFEGRTVYTDTQYF. The CDR3 DNA sequence: TGTGCCAGCAGCTTCGAGGGACGGACAGTGTACACAGATACGCAGTATTTT.

The chain employs TRBV5-6 and TRBJ1-5, with a tentative D call TRBD1 (5 bases). Trimming took off 0 bases at V and 5 bases at J, with 9 bases between the two ends. The CDR3 extends over 14 amino acids. Germline V CDR1 and CDR2: SGHDT, YYEEEE. CDR3 DNA: TGTGCCAGCAGCTTGGCAGGGTTGGATCAGCCCCAGCATTTT. Its translation is CASSLAGLDQPQHF.

This clone has a handful of counts. The V gene is TRBV4-2, the J gene TRBJ1-4; possible D gene TRBD1, 6 bases. With 3 bases removed from V and 4 bases from J, the gap between germline ends came to 9 bases. CDR1 is LGHNA, CDR2 YNFKEQ, per germline. This CDR3 has 14 amino acids. The CDR3 here is CASSQRGGNEKLFF. CDR3 in DNA: TGTGCCAGCAGCCAGAGGGGGGGTAATGAAAAACTGTTTTTT.

V is TRBV5-4 and J is TRBJ2-3; possible D gene TRBD2, 5 bases. Germline V gives CDR1 SGHNT, CDR2 YYREEE (reference sequence). There are 15 residues in the CDR3. The germline V and J ends were trimmed by 6 bases and 0 bases, with 14 bases remaining between them. The CDR3 DNA follows: TGTGCCAGCAACGAGGGCCCATATAGCACAGATACGCAGTATTTT. Translating it yields CASNEGPYSTDTQYF.

In this sample, this clone turned up a few times. This rearrangement joins TRBV6-1 to TRBJ2-7, with 8 nucleotides matching TRBD2. After removal of 3 bases from V and 5 bases from J, the junction contained 6 bases not matched to a gene. Germline CDR1 and CDR2: MNHNS and SASEGT. The CDR3 has 14 residues. The CDR3 nucleotides are TGTGCCAGCAGTGACCCCGGGGGGGCGGACGAGCAGTACTTC. This gives the protein CASSDPGGADEQYF.

This clone was observed a few times. V and J are TRBV4-1 and TRBJ2-7; 10 nucleotides line up with TRBD2. The CDR3 is 15 amino acids. The J segment lost 2 bases and the V segment lost 1 base, leaving 2 bases of the junction unmatched. Germline values: CDR1 MGHRA, CDR2 YSYEKL. CDR3 DNA: TGCGCCAGCAGCCAAGGGACTAGCGGCACCTACGAGCAGTACTTC. It yields the protein CASSQGTSGTYEQYF.

This sequence joins TRBV2 and TRBJ2-2; possible D gene TRBD1, 6 bases. CDR3 length: 14 amino acids. Germline V CDR1 and CDR2: SNHLY, FYNNEI. Trimming took 4 bases from V and 1 from J, leaving 7 bases between them. CDR3 loop: CASSAGQNTGELFF. CDR3 nucleotides: TGTGCCAGCAGTGCGGGACAGAACACCGGGGAGCTGTTTTTT. Drawing the rest from reference TRBV2 and TRBJ2-2, the complete variable domain is EPEVTQTPSHQVTQMGQEVILRCVPISNHLYFYWYRQILGQKVEFLVSFYNNEISEKSEIFDDQFSVERPDGSNFTLKIRSTKLEDSAMYFCASSAGQNTGELFFGEGSRLTVL.

This chain links TRBV6-5 with TRBJ1-2, with TRBD1 matching over 7 bases. The CDR3 totals 15 residues. CDR1 and CDR2 (germline): MNHEY, SVGAGI. The J segment lost 7 bases and the V segment lost 2 bases, leaving 10 bases of the junction unmatched. Written as DNA, the CDR3 is TGTGCCAGCAGTTACCGCAGTGAGGGGGCCTTTGGCTACACCTTC. This encodes CASSYRSEGAFGYTF.

This clone was recorded once. This chain uses TRBV7-2 with TRBJ2-1, with 7 bases lining up with TRBD2. Germline CDR1 reads SGHTA; CDR2 reads FQGNSA. This CDR3 has 15 residues. V shed 5 bases, J shed 2 bases, and the junction held 6 bases outside the gene matches. The DNA of the CDR3 is TGTGCCAGCAGCCGCGCTAGCGGAGCCTACAATGAGCAGTTCTTC. Its protein is CASSRASGAYNEQFF.

The chain has TRBV5-4 and TRBJ2-5, with 7 bases lining up with TRBD1. Looked up from germline, CDR1 is SGHNT and CDR2 is YYREEE (reference sequence). Trimming cost V 6 bases and J 4 bases; bases outside gene matches: 9. This CDR3 has 14 amino acids. In DNA form, the CDR3 reads TGTGCCAGCACCCCAGACCGGGACAGAGAGACCCAGTACTTC. Translated, it gives CASTPDRDRETQYF.

This sequence joins TRBV6-5 and TRBJ1-5; 8 nucleotides agree with TRBD1. Germline V gene data show CDR1 as MNHEY and CDR2 as SVGAGI. The CDR3 runs to 14 residues. Trimming took 4 bases from V and 3 from J; bases not matched to a gene: 2. DNA of the CDR3: TGTGCCAGCAGTTTGACAGGGGTCAATCAGCCCCAGCATTTT. Amino acids: CASSLTGVNQPQHF.

This clone was detected a few times. V gene TRBV14 combines with J gene TRBJ2-5; tentatively, D is TRBD2 (6 bases). This CDR3 region has 14 residues. Germline loops: CDR1 SGHDN, CDR2 FVKESK. Between the trimmed V and J ends, which lost 0 bases and 5 bases, there was a span of 10 bases. In DNA form, the CDR3 reads TGTGCCAGCAGCCAAGATCCGGGGGTGGAGACCCAGTACTTC. Its translation: CASSQDPGVETQYF. The full variable domain, its missing parts supplied by reference TRBV14 and TRBJ2-5, is EAGVTQFPSHSVIEKGQTVTLRCDPISGHDNLYWYRRVMGKEIKFLLHFVKESKQDESGMPNNRFLAERTGGTYSTLKVQPAELEDSGVYFCASSQDPGVETQYFGPGTRLLVL.

V gene TRBV30 combines with J gene TRBJ1-1; TRBD1 is a possible D gene (5 bases). This CDR3 spans 12 amino acids. The V and J ends lost 2 bases and 4 bases respectively, with 8 bases between them. CDR1 is GTSNPN and CDR2 is SVGIG in the germline V gene (reference sequence). The CDR3 DNA reads as TGTGCCTGGAGTACGGGGGGCACTGAAGCTTTCTTT. It translates to CAWSTGGTEAFF.

There are a few counts of this clone. The chain employs TRBV28 and TRBJ1-3; D gene unclear. V was cut by 3 bases and J by 0 bases, with 12 bases left in between. The CDR3 has 16 amino acids. Germline V gives CDR1 MDHEN, CDR2 SYDVKM. The CDR3 coding sequence is TGTGCCAGCAGTTTCGGGTACCTGAGCTCTGGAAACACCATATATTTT. This translates into CASSFGYLSSGNTIYF.

J is TRBJ2-6 and V is TRBV12-2; TRBD2, the D gene given by the table, was not confirmed from the DNA. TRBV12-2 is flagged as a pseudogene. The CDR3 extends over 18 amino acids. The CDR3 sequence: CASRPDGDYFSGANVLTF. The CDR3 coding sequence is TGTGCAAGTCGCCCAGACGGGGACTATTTCTCTGGGGCCAACGTCCTGACTTTC.

The CDR3 protein is CASTNRDRGNQPQHF. In DNA form, the CDR3 reads TGTGCCAGCACTAACCGGGACAGGGGTAACCAGCCCCAGCATTTT. This chain connects TRBV28 to TRBJ1-5, with 10 positions matching TRBD1. V dropped 7 bases and J dropped 7; count of bases not matched to a gene: 10. Germline V gives CDR1 MDHEN, CDR2 SYDVKM. This CDR3 contains 15 residues.

The chain carries TRBV5-1 and TRBJ1-3, with 11 bases aligning to TRBD1. The germline CDR1 and CDR2 sequences are SGHRS and YFSETQ. CDR3 length equals 18 residues. The V gene end was trimmed by 3 bases and the J gene end by 4 bases; junction bases not matched to a gene: 12. CDR3 DNA sequence: TGCGCCAGCAGCTACACTCTAACCGGGACAGGGGGAGGAAACACCATATATTTT. This encodes CASSYTLTGTGGGNTIYF.

This clone has only a few counts. This chain links TRBV30 with TRBJ2-3; 11 nucleotides line up with TRBD2. J was trimmed by 1 base and V by 1 base; bases with no gene match: 4. The CDR3 runs to 16 residues. CDR1 is GTSNPN, CDR2 SVGIG, per germline (reference sequence). CDR3 sequence reads: CAWSDKTSGGTDTQYF. The CDR3 DNA follows: TGTGCCTGGAGTGATAAGACTAGCGGGGGCACAGATACGCAGTATTTT.

This clone was counted ten times or more. The gene calls are TRBV19 and TRBJ1-1; TRBD1 matches at 9 bases. This CDR3 region has 16 residues. CDR1 is LNHDA, CDR2 SQIVND, per germline (reference sequence). Trimming removed 9 bases from V and 0 bases from J; junction bases left unmatched: 11. CDR3 region: CARSRDRVGMNTEAFF. CDR3 DNA: TGTGCCAGGTCCCGGGACAGGGTTGGTATGAACACTGAAGCTTTCTTT.

There are a few counts of this clone. This rearrangement joins TRBV9 to TRBJ2-7, with TRBD1 matching 9 bases. V lost 7 bases to trimming and J lost 6 bases; unmatched junction nucleotides: 11. This CDR3 comprises 14 residues. The germline V gene has CDR1 SGDLS and CDR2 YYNGEE. The CDR3 bases are TGTGCCAGCTCGCCGGGACAGGGTCTCTCCGAGCAGTACTTC. Amino acid sequence: CASSPGQGLSEQYF.

This rearrangement joins TRBV7-2 to TRBJ1-3; 7 bases fit TRBD1. Germline trimming cut 6 bases from V and 4 bases from J; bases unmatched to any gene: 12. Germline V gene data show CDR1 as SGHTA and CDR2 as FQGNSA. This CDR3 has 16 residues. The CDR3 reads CASRSSGGSLGNTIYF. In DNA, the CDR3 is TGTGCCAGCAGGTCTTCAGGGGGTTCTTTGGGAAACACCATATATTTT.

This chain uses TRBV2 with TRBJ2-3; 9 bases map to TRBD1. In germline, CDR1 is SNHLY, CDR2 FYNNEI. CDR3 length equals 21 residues. The J segment lost 6 bases and the V segment lost 1 base, leaving 23 bases of the junction unmatched. The CDR3 sequence: CASSEGFLSGTGIATGDTQYF. The CDR3 DNA follows: TGTGCCAGCAGTGAAGGGTTTCTGTCCGGGACAGGGATTGCAACAGGGGATACGCAGTATTTT.